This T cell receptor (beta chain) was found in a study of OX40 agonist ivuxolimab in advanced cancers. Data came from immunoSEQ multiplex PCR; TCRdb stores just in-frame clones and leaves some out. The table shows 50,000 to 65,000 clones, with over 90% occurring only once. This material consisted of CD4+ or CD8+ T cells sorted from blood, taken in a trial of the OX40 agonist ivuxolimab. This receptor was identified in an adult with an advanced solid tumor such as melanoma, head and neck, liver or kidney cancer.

The DNA of the CDR3 is TGTGCCAGCAGTGAAATCCCTCCGAACACTGAAGCTTTCTTT. Amino acids: CASSEIPPNTEAFF. The chain recombines TRBV2 with TRBJ1-1; unclear D gene. This CDR3 is built from 14 residues. V was cut by 2 bases and J by 1 base, with 8 bases left in between. Germline CDR1 reads SNHLY; CDR2 reads FYNNEI.